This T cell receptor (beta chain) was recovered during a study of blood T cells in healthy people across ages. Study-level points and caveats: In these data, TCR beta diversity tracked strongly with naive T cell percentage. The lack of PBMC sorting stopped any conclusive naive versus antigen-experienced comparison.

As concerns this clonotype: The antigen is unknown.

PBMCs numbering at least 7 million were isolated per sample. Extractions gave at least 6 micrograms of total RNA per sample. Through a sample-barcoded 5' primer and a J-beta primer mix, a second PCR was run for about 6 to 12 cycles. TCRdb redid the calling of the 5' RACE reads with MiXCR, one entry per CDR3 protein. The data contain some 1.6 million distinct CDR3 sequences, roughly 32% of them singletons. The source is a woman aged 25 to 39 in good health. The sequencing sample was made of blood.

CDR3 in amino acids: CASSSGTGGFGYTF. CDR3 coding DNA: TGCGCCAGCAGCTCCGGGACAGGGGGCTTTGGCTACACCTTC. The chain links TRBV4-1 to TRBJ1-2, with 12 bases fitting TRBD1. This CDR3 spans 14 amino acids. V gave up 5 bases and J gave up 7 bases; unmatched junction bases: 5. Germline V gene sequence: CDR1 MGHRA, CDR2 YSYEKL.